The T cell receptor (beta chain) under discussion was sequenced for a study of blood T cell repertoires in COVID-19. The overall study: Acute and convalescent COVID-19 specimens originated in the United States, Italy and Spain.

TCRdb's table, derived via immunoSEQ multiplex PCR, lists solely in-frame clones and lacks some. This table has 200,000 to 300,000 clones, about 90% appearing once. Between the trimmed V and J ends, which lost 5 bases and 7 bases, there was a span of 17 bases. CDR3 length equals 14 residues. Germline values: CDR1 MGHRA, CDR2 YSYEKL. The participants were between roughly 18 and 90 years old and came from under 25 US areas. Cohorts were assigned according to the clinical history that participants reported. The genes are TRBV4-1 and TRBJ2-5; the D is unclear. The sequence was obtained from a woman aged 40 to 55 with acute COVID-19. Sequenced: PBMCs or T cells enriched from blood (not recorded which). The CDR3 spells CASSALESAGTQYF. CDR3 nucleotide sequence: TGCGCCAGCAGCGCCCTAGAATCGGCTGGGACCCAGTACTTC.